What follows are 11 T cell receptor beta chains derived from one specimen sequenced in a study of blood T cell repertoires in COVID-19. Some clones are missing from TCRdb's copy, which holds only in-frame ones; the method was immunoSEQ multiplex PCR. Altogether some 170,000 clones are present, more than 70% being singletons, with the ten largest covering approximately 6.2%. Material for sequencing was PBMCs or T cells enriched from blood (not recorded which). The receptors were sampled from a man aged 35 to 55 who had recovered from COVID-19.

This chain links TRBV7-6 with TRBJ2-7, with D maybe TRBD1 (5 bases). The CDR3 has 14 amino acids. Germline CDR1 is SGHVS and CDR2 is FNYEAQ. Trimming removed 1 base from V and 3 bases from J, with 10 bases in between. The CDR3 DNA reads TGTGCCAGCAGCTTAGACCCAGGGCACTACGAGCAGTACTTC. This codes for CASSLDPGHYEQYF.

The table lists this clone with a few counts. V gene TRBV18 combines with J gene TRBJ2-3; 9 nucleotides agree with TRBD2. The V gene's germline CDR1 is KGHSH and CDR2 LQKENI. V shed 0 bases and J 1 base; nucleotides not matched to a gene: 2. This CDR3 is 16 amino acids long. The chain's CDR3 is CASSPPGGRGTDTQYF. The CDR3 nucleotides are TGTGCCAGCTCACCACCTGGCGGGAGGGGCACAGATACGCAGTATTTT.

This chain connects TRBV3-1 (or the pseudogene TRBV3-2) to TRBJ2-7; 7 bases are shared with TRBD1. CDR1 and CDR2 (germline): LGHDT, YNNKEL (reference sequence). With 5 bases clipped from V and 2 bases from J, the junction kept 12 bases outside the gene matches. CDR3 length: 16 residues. CDR3 loop: CASSYTGTAYAYEQYF. DNA of the CDR3: TGTGCCAGCAGCTACACCGGGACAGCTTACGCCTACGAGCAGTACTTC.

The J gene is TRBJ1-1, the V gene TRBV30, with TRBD1 matching over 11 bases. Germline CDR1 is GTSNPN and CDR2 is SVGIG (reference sequence). V trimming: 3 bases; J trimming: 5 bases; junction bases outside the gene matches: 8. The CDR3 extends over 15 amino acids. CDR3 sequence reads: CAWRRTGGAGTEAFF. In DNA form, the CDR3 reads TGTGCCTGGAGACGGACAGGGGGCGCGGGAACTGAAGCTTTCTTT.

This rearrangement joins TRBV2 to TRBJ1-5; the D gene is possibly TRBD1 (5 bases). The CDR3 loop spans 16 amino acids. V lost 3 bases and J lost 4, with 16 bases in between. Looked up from germline, CDR1 is SNHLY and CDR2 is FYNNEI. CDR3 region: CASSEGRRRLNQPQHF. For the CDR3, the DNA is TGTGCCAGCAGTGAGGGGCGCAGGCGACTGAATCAGCCCCAGCATTTT.

Concerning this clone itself: Other DNA sequences within the sample encode an identical CDR3. J is TRBJ1-1 and V is TRBV19, with D perhaps TRBD1 (5 bases). V was trimmed by 1 base and J by 1 base, leaving 10 bases between them. The CDR3 sequence is 15 residues long. The germline CDR1 and CDR2 sequences are LNHDA and SQIVND (reference sequence). The CDR3 is CASSIGGTGNTEAFF. The CDR3 nucleotides are TGTGCCAGTAGTATAGGCGGGACGGGGAACACTGAAGCTTTCTTT. The entire variable domain, with the rest obtained from reference TRBV19 and TRBJ1-1, is as follows: DGGITQSPKYLFRKEGQNVTLSCEQNLNHDAMYWYRQDPGQGLRLIYYSQIVNDFQKGDIAEGYSVSREKKESFPLTVTSAQKNPTAFYLCASSIGGTGNTEAFFGQGTRLTVV.

The chain couples TRBV3-1 (or the pseudogene TRBV3-2) to TRBJ1-1; D may be TRBD1 (5 bases). The CDR3 runs 16 residues. Trimming took off 3 bases at V and 3 bases at J, with 17 bases between the two ends. The V gene's germline CDR1 is LGHDT and CDR2 YNNKEL (reference sequence). The CDR3: CASSQKKFREDTEAFF. CDR3 sequence (DNA): TGTGCCAGCAGCCAGAAGAAGTTCAGGGAGGACACTGAAGCTTTCTTT.

The rearrangement links TRBV18 to TRBJ2-2, with a tentative D call TRBD1 (5 bases). V was cut by 4 bases and J by 1 base, with 7 bases left in between. CDR3 size: 14 residues. CDR1 is KGHSH and CDR2 is LQKENI in the germline V gene. CDR3 DNA: TGTGCCAGCTCACTCGGACAGAACACCGGGGAGCTGTTTTTT. This codes for CASSLGQNTGELFF.

The chain employs TRBV19 and TRBJ1-6, with 10 bases matching TRBD1. CDR1 is LNHDA and CDR2 is SQIVND in the germline V gene (reference sequence). The CDR3 runs to 14 residues. V was pared by 6 bases and J by 7 bases, with 3 bases of the junction left unmatched. The CDR3: CASRLTGGNSPLHF. For the CDR3, the DNA is TGTGCCAGTAGGCTGACAGGGGGCAATTCACCCCTCCACTTT.

The chain joins TRBV27 to TRBJ1-5; D is possibly TRBD1 (6 bases). CDR1 MNHEY and CDR2 SMNVEV come from the germline V gene (reference sequence). Between the trimmed V and J ends, which lost 6 bases and 0 bases, there was a span of 9 bases. The CDR3 runs 14 residues. The CDR3 DNA is TGTGCCAGCAGGGACAGCTATAGCAATCAGCCCCAGCATTTT. This codes for CASRDSYSNQPQHF.

This chain links TRBV5-4 with TRBJ2-3; 9 bases agree with TRBD2. The CDR3 is made up of 15 amino acids. V lost 4 bases, J lost 3 bases, and 6 bases stayed unmatched. Germline assignment: CDR1 SGHNT and CDR2 YYREEE (reference sequence). CDR3 DNA sequence: TGTGCCAGCAGCGCCGGGACTAGCAATACAGATACGCAGTATTTT. This encodes CASSAGTSNTDTQYF. Drawing the rest from reference TRBV5-4 and TRBJ2-3, the complete variable domain is ETGVTQSPTHLIKTRGQQVTLRCSSQSGHNTVSWYQQALGQGPQFIFQYYREEENGRGNFPPRFSGLQFPNYSSELNVNALELDDSALYLCASSAGTSNTDTQYFGPGTRLTVL.